Presented here are 23 T cell receptor beta chains from one specimen sequenced in a study of PD-L1 blockade in urothelial cancer. As to time point: peripheral blood 6 weeks after treatment start. Using immunoSEQ multiplex PCR, the repertoire was profiled, and TCRdb retains in-frame clones only, with some absent. In the table there are more than 95,000 clones, around 88% of which are singletons. Sequencing was performed on PBMCs, taken around atezolizumab (anti-PD-L1) treatment. These receptors originate from a man aged 50-59 years with urothelial cancer.

The chain recombines TRBV9 with TRBJ2-1; 11 bases agree with TRBD2. Germline assignment: CDR1 SGDLS and CDR2 YYNGEE. The CDR3 is 16 amino acids. Trimming at V came to 3 bases and at J to 3 bases, leaving 5 bases not matched to a gene. Here the CDR3 DNA reads TGTGCCAGCAGCGAGGGGACTAGCGGAGTCTACAATGAGCAGTTCTTC. Amino acid sequence: CASSEGTSGVYNEQFF. The full variable domain, with the rest looked up from reference TRBV9 and TRBJ2-1, is DSGVTQTPKHLITATGQRVTLRCSPRSGDLSVYWYQQSLDQGLQFLIQYYNGEERAKGNILERFSAQQFPDLHSELNLSSLELGDSALYFCASSEGTSGVYNEQFFGPGTRLTVL.

The chain is built from TRBV6-1 and TRBJ2-2, with 11 nucleotides matching TRBD2. CDR1 is MNHNS, CDR2 SASEGT, per germline. V shed 7 bases and J 5 bases; nucleotides not matched to a gene: 3. The CDR3 contains 14 residues. CDR3 sequence reads: CASNIAGGTGELFF. The DNA of the CDR3 is TGTGCCAGCAATATAGCGGGAGGGACCGGGGAGCTGTTTTTT.

The V and J genes are TRBV10-3 and TRBJ2-4; D is undetermined. V lost 3 bases and J lost 6, with 12 bases in between. Germline assignment: CDR1 ENHRY and CDR2 SYGVKD. The CDR3 contains 14 residues. DNA for the CDR3: TGTGCCATCAGTGAAAGTAACTCCCTAAACATTCAGTACTTC. Protein sequence: CAISESNSLNIQYF.

This sequence joins TRBV5-4 and TRBJ2-3, with 9 bases identical to TRBD2. Germline loops: CDR1 SGHNT, CDR2 YYREEE (reference sequence). V shed 9 bases, J shed 6 bases, and the junction held 11 bases outside the gene matches. The CDR3 length is 14 residues. CDR3 in DNA: TGTGCCACCCGCCCCGGGCTAGCGGGGGATACGCAGTATTTT. Translation: CATRPGLAGDTQYF.

The V gene is TRBV9, the J gene TRBJ2-5, with 13 bases aligning to TRBD2. This CDR3 comprises 16 residues. Germline V gene sequence: CDR1 SGDLS, CDR2 YYNGEE. Trimming took 2 bases from V and 2 from J; bases not matched to a gene: 3. CDR3 loop: CASSVGLAGLQETQYF. The CDR3 DNA is TGTGCCAGCAGCGTGGGACTAGCGGGACTACAAGAGACCCAGTACTTC.

V is TRBV6-5 and J is TRBJ2-3; 9 bases line up with TRBD2. V was pared by 2 bases and J by 13 bases, with 10 bases of the junction left unmatched. CDR3 length: 14 residues. Looked up from germline, CDR1 is MNHEY and CDR2 is SVGAGI. CDR3 sequence (DNA): TGTGCCAGCAGTTACCGGCGTGGAGCGGGAGGAGAGTATTTT. Protein: CASSYRRGAGGEYF.

The V call is TRBV27, the J call TRBJ2-7; 7 nucleotides match TRBD1. CDR1 is MNHEY, CDR2 SMNVEV, per germline (reference sequence). Germline trimming cut 8 bases from V and 2 bases from J; bases unmatched to any gene: 9. This CDR3 has 14 amino acids. The CDR3 sequence is CASRHRGLPYEQYF. Written as DNA, the CDR3 is TGTGCCAGCCGGCACAGGGGATTACCCTACGAGCAGTACTTC.

The chain carries TRBV6-1 and TRBJ1-1; 7 bases are a match to TRBD1. CDR1 is MNHNS, CDR2 SASEGT, per germline. J was trimmed by 4 bases and V by 6 bases; bases with no gene match: 5. The CDR3 has 13 residues. CDR3 sequence reads: CASRRQGPTEAFF. The CDR3 region has the DNA TGTGCCAGCAGGCGACAGGGCCCCACTGAAGCTTTCTTT.

This clone was observed a handful of times. CDR3 amino acids: CASRAGTGYSPLHF. In DNA, the CDR3 is TGTGCCAGCAGGGCCGGGACAGGCTATTCACCCCTCCACTTT. This sequence joins TRBV5-5 and TRBJ1-6; 8 bases line up with TRBD1. The V gene's germline CDR1 is SGHKS and CDR2 YYEKEE (reference sequence). This CDR3 contains 14 residues. V gave up 5 bases and J gave up 8 bases; unmatched junction bases: 6.

This chain uses TRBV25-1 with TRBJ2-1; 10 bases are a match to TRBD2. Germline V CDR1 and CDR2: MGHDK, SYGVNS. The CDR3 consists of 14 residues. V lost 6 bases to trimming and J lost 12 bases; unmatched junction nucleotides: 11. The CDR3 nucleotides read TGTGCCAGCAGACCCCGGGTAGCGGGAGGCGGGCAGTTCTTC. This gives the protein CASRPRVAGGGQFF.

This chain joins TRBV7-3 and TRBJ1-2; perhaps TRBD1 as D (5 bases). From germline, CDR1 is SGHTA and CDR2 FQGTGA. The CDR3 loop spans 13 amino acids. V lost 8 bases and J 7 bases, leaving 17 bases between the germline ends. The CDR3 region is CASGRGEGSGYTF. In DNA form, the CDR3 reads TGTGCCAGCGGGAGGGGAGAAGGTAGTGGCTACACCTTC.

This clone came up once. The chain couples TRBV30 to TRBJ1-1; TRBD1 agrees at 7 bases. Germline V gene lookup returns CDR1 GTSNPN and CDR2 SVGIG (reference sequence). Trimming took 1 base from V and 1 from J; bases not matched to a gene: 0. CDR3 length: 13 amino acids. The CDR3 nucleotides read TGTGCCTGGAGTGGACAGGGGAACACTGAAGCTTTCTTT. Its protein is CAWSGQGNTEAFF.

The chain uses TRBV15 and TRBJ2-3; 7 bases line up with TRBD1. V dropped 2 bases and J dropped 2; count of bases not matched to a gene: 4. Looked up from germline, CDR1 is LNHNV and CDR2 is YYDKDF (reference sequence). This CDR3 spans 15 amino acids. Here the CDR3 DNA reads TGTGCCACCAGCAGATCGGGACAGACCACAGATACGCAGTATTTT. This translates into CATSRSGQTTDTQYF.

The rearrangement links TRBV18 to TRBJ1-6; D remains ambiguous. CDR1 KGHSH and CDR2 LQKENI come from the germline V gene. CDR3 length: 12 amino acids. The V end lost 6 bases, the J end lost 13 bases, and 13 bases lay between the germline ends. CDR3 in DNA: TGTGCCAGCTCCCGCGGCCCGACGCCCCTCCACTTT. Encoded protein: CASSRGPTPLHF.

The chain joins TRBV7-2 to TRBJ1-2; D ambiguous. The CDR3 sequence is 14 residues long. Germline V lookup: CDR1 SGHTA, CDR2 FQGNSA. V was trimmed by 3 bases and J by 4 bases, leaving 12 bases between them. The CDR3, as DNA: TGTGCCAGCAGCTTTTCACAGCTTCCCTATGGCTACACCTTC. Translating gives CASSFSQLPYGYTF.

CDR3 nucleotide sequence: TGTGCCTGGAGTTTAGGGACTCCCGGGAACCATGAGCAGTTCTTC. This translates into CAWSLGTPGNHEQFF. This chain uses TRBV30 with TRBJ2-1, with TRBD2 as a possible D gene (6 bases). The CDR3 runs to 15 residues. The V end was cut by 2 bases, the J end by 8 bases, with 19 bases between. From germline, CDR1 is GTSNPN and CDR2 SVGIG (reference sequence).

This chain links TRBV7-8 with TRBJ2-5; D perhaps matches TRBD2 (5 bases). The V and J ends lost 5 bases and 4 bases respectively, with 17 bases between them. CDR3 size: 15 residues. Germline CDR1 is SGHVS and CDR2 is FQNEAQ. DNA for the CDR3: TGTGCCAGCAGCCGGGGTGGGAGAATGGGAGAGACCCAGTACTTC. Protein: CASSRGGRMGETQYF.

This sequence joins TRBV6-6 and TRBJ2-5; a weak D match, TRBD2 (6 bases). The CDR3 extends over 16 amino acids. Trimming cost V 0 bases and J 3 bases, with 14 bases left between them. Germline CDR1 reads MNHNY; CDR2 reads SVGAGI (reference sequence). DNA for the CDR3: TGTGCCAGCAGTTACTCCAACACCCGGGGGAAAGAGACCCAGTACTTC. It yields the protein CASSYSNTRGKETQYF.

There are a few counts of this clone. The chain has TRBV19 and TRBJ2-4; the match to TRBD1 covers 10 bases. Germline loops: CDR1 LNHDA, CDR2 SQIVND (reference sequence). The CDR3 loop spans 13 amino acids. V lost 6 bases and J lost 7; bases outside the gene matches: 3. The CDR3 nucleotides are TGTGCCAGTAGGAGACAGGGGGCGAACATTCAGTACTTC. Translating gives CASRRQGANIQYF.

The chain links TRBV21-1 to TRBJ2-7; no DNA check was done on the table's D call, TRBD1. TRBV21-1 is shown as a pseudogene. The CDR3 length is 17 residues. The CDR3 coding sequence is TGTGCCAGCAGCTTCCCCCTCTGGGACAGAACATCCTACGAGCAGTACTTC. Protein: CASSFPLWDRTSYEQYF.

The chain couples TRBV19 to TRBJ2-6, with D perhaps TRBD1 (5 bases). CDR1 is LNHDA, CDR2 SQIVND, per germline (reference sequence). The CDR3 totals 15 residues. The germline V and J ends were trimmed by 4 bases and 0 bases, with 7 bases remaining between them. CDR3 nucleotide sequence: TGTGCCAGTAGTACGACAGACTCTGGGGCCAACGTCCTGACTTTC. Amino acid sequence: CASSTTDSGANVLTF.

The chain carries TRBV13 and TRBJ1-5; 7 nucleotides line up with TRBD1. There are 14 residues in the CDR3. Unmatched junction bases numbered 3, after V lost 2 bases and J lost 5 bases. Germline CDR1 PRHDT, CDR2 FYEKMQ (reference sequence). In DNA form, the CDR3 reads TGTGCCAGCAGCTTAAGGCAGGGGGATCAGCCCCAGCATTTT. This encodes CASSLRQGDQPQHF.

The chain combines TRBV25-1 with TRBJ2-7, with TRBD1 identical over 9 bases. Germline-derived CDR1 and CDR2 are MGHDK and SYGVNS. Trimming at V came to 4 bases and at J to 2 bases, leaving 6 bases not matched to a gene. This CDR3 has 15 amino acids. The chain's CDR3 is CASSAGTGSTYEQYF. The CDR3 DNA reads as TGTGCCAGCAGTGCCGGGACAGGGTCAACCTACGAGCAGTACTTC.